The clone carrying this TCR beta chain was found a few times. What it binds is unknown. This specimen comes from a study of beta chain features in type 1 diabetes. The V segment lost 6 bases and the J segment 4 bases; nucleotides outside the gene matches: 9. CDR1 and CDR2 from the germline V gene are MDHEN and SYDVKM. The CDR3 is 16 amino acids. Study-level points and caveats: TCRB CDR3s were moderately but significantly shorter in Type 1 diabetes patients in all four CD4+ subsets. PCR might favor shorter templates, but any such skew would affect patients and controls equally.

TCRB transcripts that were expressed got sequenced, as all of the isolated RNA had been reverse transcribed. Sequencing was performed with immunoSEQ multiplex PCR; in TCRdb, only in-frame clones are kept and a portion is missing. In the table there are around 280,000 clones, roughly 15% of which are singletons. The TCR originated in a man aged 18 to 29 with type 1 diabetes. The chain recombines TRBV28 with TRBJ1-1; 12 bases are a match to TRBD1. Sequencing was performed on naive CD4+ T cells from blood. The CDR3 coding sequence is TGTGCCAGCAGCATTCCCGGGACAGGGGGCGGCACTGAAGCTTTCTTT. Amino acid sequence: CASSIPGTGGGTEAFF.